These T cell receptor beta chains were read from a single sample in a study of blood T cells in healthy people across ages. In TCRdb, the 5' RACE reads were re-called with MiXCR into one record per CDR3 protein. This sample has around 990,000 distinct CDR3 sequences, with less than 25% found just once. Separately, the same data were catalogued under a study of T cells of mothers and their children.

Sequencing was performed on blood. The receptors were sampled from a girl aged 2-10 years in good health. CDR3s include the opening cysteine and the closing phenylalanine or tryptophan. Expanded clones are given a class, and other clones once, few, many or no size at all.

v_gene: TRBV4-3
j_gene: TRBJ1-2
abundance: NA
CDR3aa: CASSQDMGSYGYTF

v_gene: TRBV20-1
j_gene: TRBJ2-5
abundance: few
CDR3aa: CSLDQYQETQYF

v_gene: TRBV20-1
j_gene: TRBJ2-1
abundance: few
CDR3aa: CSARVSHSHEQFF

v_gene: TRBV2
j_gene: TRBJ1-4
abundance: few
CDR3aa: CASSEMGVTNEKLFF

v_gene: TRBV4-1
j_gene: TRBJ2-4
abundance: few
CDR3aa: CASSQVPGQAKNIQYF

v_gene: TRBV29-1
j_gene: NA
abundance: NA
CDR3aa: CSVGGPEQFF

v_gene: TRBV4-2
j_gene: TRBJ2-4
abundance: few
CDR3aa: CASSQEASGGVDIQYF

v_gene: TRBV18
j_gene: NA
abundance: NA
CDR3aa: CASSPDALEQYF

v_gene: TRBV18
j_gene: TRBJ2-3
abundance: once
CDR3aa: CASSRLAGFTDTQYF

v_gene: TRBV28
j_gene: TRBJ2-5
abundance: NA
CDR3aa: CASSLSLAGGELQETQYF

v_gene: TRBV15
j_gene: TRBJ2-7
abundance: few
CDR3aa: CATTITDGYEQYF

v_gene: TRBV4-1
j_gene: TRBJ2-1
abundance: NA
CDR3aa: CASSLQGAGGFHEQFF

v_gene: TRBV20-1
j_gene: TRBJ2-7
abundance: few
CDR3aa: CSARAPLAQGVLYEQYF

v_gene: TRBV12-3/TRBV12-4
j_gene: TRBJ2-4
abundance: NA
CDR3aa: CASSSTSLNIQYF

v_gene: TRBV6-5
j_gene: TRBJ2-7
abundance: few
CDR3aa: CASSYSSGGTGEQYF

v_gene: TRBV3-1
j_gene: TRBJ2-5
abundance: few
CDR3aa: CASSQPVSGTSQTQYF